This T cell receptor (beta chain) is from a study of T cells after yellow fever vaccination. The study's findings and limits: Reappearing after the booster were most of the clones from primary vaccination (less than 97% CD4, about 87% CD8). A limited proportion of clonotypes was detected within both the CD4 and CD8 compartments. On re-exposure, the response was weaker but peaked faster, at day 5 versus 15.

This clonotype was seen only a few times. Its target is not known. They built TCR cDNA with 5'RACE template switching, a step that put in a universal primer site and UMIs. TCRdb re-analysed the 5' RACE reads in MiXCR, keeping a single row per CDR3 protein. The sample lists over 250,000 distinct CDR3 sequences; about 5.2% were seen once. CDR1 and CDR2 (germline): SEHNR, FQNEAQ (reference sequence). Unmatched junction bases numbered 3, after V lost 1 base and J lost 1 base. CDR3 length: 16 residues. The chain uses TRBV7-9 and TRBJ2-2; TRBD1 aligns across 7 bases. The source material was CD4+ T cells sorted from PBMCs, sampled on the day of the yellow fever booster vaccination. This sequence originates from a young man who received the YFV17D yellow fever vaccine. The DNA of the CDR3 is TGTGCCAGCAGCTTAGGGCAGGGGGAGAACACCGGGGAGCTGTTTTTT. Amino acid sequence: CASSLGQGENTGELFF.